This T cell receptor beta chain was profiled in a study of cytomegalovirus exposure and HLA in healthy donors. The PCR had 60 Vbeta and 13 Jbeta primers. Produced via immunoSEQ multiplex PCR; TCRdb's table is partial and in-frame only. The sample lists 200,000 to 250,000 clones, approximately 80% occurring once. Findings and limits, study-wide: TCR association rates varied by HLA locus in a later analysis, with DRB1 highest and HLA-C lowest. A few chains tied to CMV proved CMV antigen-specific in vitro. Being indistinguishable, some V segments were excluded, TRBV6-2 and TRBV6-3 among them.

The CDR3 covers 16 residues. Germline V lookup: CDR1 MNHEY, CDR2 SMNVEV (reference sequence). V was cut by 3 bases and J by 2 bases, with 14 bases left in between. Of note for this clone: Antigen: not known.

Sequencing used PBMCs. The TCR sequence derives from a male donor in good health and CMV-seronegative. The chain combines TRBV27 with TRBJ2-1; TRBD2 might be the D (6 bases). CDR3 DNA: TGTGCCAGCAGTTTGATCCAGCGGGCTACCTACAATGAGCAGTTCTTC. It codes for CASSLIQRATYNEQFF.